This paragraph covers one T cell receptor beta chain sequence. Per the study methods: Reference gene primer amplification yielded estimated nucleated cell counts. Assay used: immunoSEQ multiplex PCR; TCRdb lists only in-frame clones, some missing. The V and J calls and clone size are taken from that table; D and trimming were inferred from the DNA. The table lists approximately 200,000 clones, approximately 90% of them singletons. The source of the sample is a study of blood T cell repertoires in COVID-19. Study context: T cells, B-cell-depleted T cells, or PBMCs supplied cDNA or gDNA.

This CDR3 has 13 residues. Germline trimming cut 7 bases from V and 7 bases from J; bases unmatched to any gene: 6. This clonotype originated in a man between 65 and 85 years old with active or convalescent COVID-19. The sample comprised peripheral blood. This chain links TRBV12-3 or TRBV12-4 with TRBJ1-5; 8 bases line up with TRBD1. CDR3 nucleotide sequence: TGTGCCAGCAATCAGGGGGCATGGCAGCCCCAGCATTTT. Encoded protein: CASNQGAWQPQHF.